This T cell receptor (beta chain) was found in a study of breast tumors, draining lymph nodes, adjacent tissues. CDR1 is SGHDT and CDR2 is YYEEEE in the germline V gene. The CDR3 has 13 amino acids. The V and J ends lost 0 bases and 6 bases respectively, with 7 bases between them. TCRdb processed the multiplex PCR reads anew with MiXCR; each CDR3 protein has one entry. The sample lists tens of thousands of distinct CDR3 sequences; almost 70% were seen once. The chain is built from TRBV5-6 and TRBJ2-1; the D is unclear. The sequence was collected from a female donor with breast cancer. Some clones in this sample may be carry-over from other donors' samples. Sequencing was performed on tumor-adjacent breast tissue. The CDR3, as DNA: TGTGCCAGCAGCTTGGGTCCTTCCAATGAGCAGTTCTTC. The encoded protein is CASSLGPSNEQFF.